The clone carrying this TCR beta chain was observed a handful of times. This record comes from a study of blood T cells in healthy people across ages. Caucasian individuals from Russia who were healthy and aged about 6 to 90 acted as donors. V gave up 2 bases and J gave up 6 bases, with 8 bases separating them. Germline lookup yields CDR1 DFQATT and CDR2 SNEGSKA (reference sequence). The CDR3 runs 12 residues. A second PCR, run for about 7 to 12 cycles, used a sample-barcoded 5' primer plus a J-beta primer mix. MiXCR, run by TCRdb on the 5' RACE reads, gives a single entry per CDR3 protein. Altogether more than 550,000 distinct CDR3 sequences are present, over 20% being singletons, with the ten largest covering 22%.

The source is a man between 65 and 79 years old in good health. Sequencing was done on a sample of blood. This sequence joins TRBV20-1 and TRBJ2-1; D is uncertain. CDR3 nucleotide sequence: TGCAGTGCTAGAAAACTTGTCAATGAGCAGTTCTTC. Translating it yields CSARKLVNEQFF.